This entry describes one T cell receptor (beta chain). This sample is part of a study of radiation and T cells in renal cell carcinoma. Sample time point: blood 2 weeks post-SBRT. The treatment was: 15 Gy SBRT to primary tumor, nephrectomy 4 weeks later. This renal cell carcinoma was of the clear cell type. V lost 3 bases and J 8 bases, leaving 10 bases between the germline ends. The germline gives CDR1 SQVTM, CDR2 ANQGSEA. CDR3 length: 11 amino acids. Some clones are missing from TCRdb's copy, which holds only in-frame ones; the method was immunoSEQ multiplex PCR. This sample has some 60,000 clones; 70% to 80% occur once, and the top ten carry about 6.8%.

The chain couples TRBV29-1 to TRBJ1-2; D uncertain. This receptor was taken from a man in his 60s with renal cell carcinoma. This material consisted of blood, taken from a patient whose treatment included radiotherapy and nephrectomy. This CDR3 is CSVEALYGYTF. The CDR3 coding sequence is TGCAGCGTTGAGGCCTTATACGGCTACACCTTC.